Listed here are 26 T cell receptor beta chains from one sample, sequenced in a study of shared clonotypes between healthy human individuals. Libraries were prepared by immunoSEQ multiplex PCR; TCRdb keeps only in-frame clonotypes and omits some of them. This table holds over a million clones, roughly 95% found once. The source material was naive CD4+ T cells sorted from blood. Regarding subset: CD45RA+ positively selected. The source is a man aged 25-45 years in good health.

Comment on this clone: This specimen includes other DNA sequences encoding the same CDR3. Here the CDR3 DNA reads TGCAGCGTTGAGCGGGGCAGGGGCACAGATACGCAGTATTTT. Encoded protein: CSVERGRGTDTQYF. This rearrangement joins TRBV29-1 to TRBJ2-3, with a tentative D call TRBD2 (6 bases). CDR1 is SQVTM, CDR2 ANQGSEA, per germline. There are 14 residues in the CDR3. V was clipped by 3 bases and J by 1 base, with 11 bases between them.

This clone was observed once. V is TRBV18 and J is TRBJ2-1; tentatively, D is TRBD2 (6 bases). The CDR3 is 15 residues long. Between the trimmed V and J ends, which lost 6 bases and 0 bases, there was a span of 12 bases. In germline, CDR1 is KGHSH, CDR2 LQKENI. CDR3 DNA: TGTGCCAGCTCCCGGACTAAGAGCTCCTACAATGAGCAGTTCTTC. Translated: CASSRTKSSYNEQFF.

For this clone: Within the sample, other DNA sequences also encode this same CDR3. V is TRBV28 and J is TRBJ1-1; D is undetermined. Per the germline V gene, CDR1 is MDHEN and CDR2 is SYDVKM. Trimming took off 7 bases at V and 5 bases at J, with 5 bases between the two ends. This CDR3 spans 10 amino acids. The CDR3 spells CASTGTEAFF. CDR3 nucleotides: TGTGCCAGCACTGGTACTGAAGCTTTCTTT.

This sequence joins TRBV6-5 and TRBJ2-5; TRBD1 is a possible D gene (6 bases). This CDR3 has 15 amino acids. Trimming took off 9 bases at V and 0 bases at J, with 17 bases between the two ends. Germline CDR1 reads MNHEY; CDR2 reads SVGAGI. The CDR3 is CASSRDNWYQETQYF. CDR3 coding DNA: TGTGCCAGTAGCCGGGACAATTGGTACCAAGAGACCCAGTACTTC.

This clone showed up just once. J is TRBJ2-3 and V is TRBV6-5, with D perhaps TRBD1 or TRBD2 (5 bases each). The ends were cut back, 2 bases at V and 5 bases at J, with 17 bases in the middle. This CDR3 is 16 amino acids long. Germline-derived CDR1 and CDR2 are MNHEY and SVGAGI. In DNA form, the CDR3 reads TGTGCCAGCAGTTACGGGGGAACTAGGAAGGGAGATACGCAGTATTTT. Its translation is CASSYGGTRKGDTQYF.

This clone was seen a single time. J is TRBJ2-1 and V is TRBV11-3; D may correspond to TRBD1 or TRBD2 (6 bases each). The CDR3 contains 12 residues. CDR1 and CDR2 (germline): SGHNT, YENEEA. The V end was cut by 8 bases, the J end by 8 bases, with 13 bases between. The DNA for the CDR3 is TGTGCCAGCTCGAGGGGGGTTGATGAGCAGTTCTTC. Its protein product is CASSRGVDEQFF.

V is TRBV11-3 and J is TRBJ1-1; D remains unclear. Trimming shortened V by 1 base and J by 2 bases, and 11 bases separated the two germline ends. There are 15 residues in the CDR3. Germline assignment: CDR1 SGHNT and CDR2 YENEEA. The CDR3 is CASSLVDSANTEAFF. CDR3 nucleotides: TGTGCCAGCAGCTTAGTCGATAGCGCTAACACTGAAGCTTTCTTT.

V gene TRBV5-4 combines with J gene TRBJ2-7; 7 bases map to TRBD2. J lost 2 bases, V lost 0 bases, and 8 bases had no gene match. The length of the CDR3 is 16 residues. Looked up from germline, CDR1 is SGHNT and CDR2 is YYREEE (reference sequence). The CDR3 spells CASSLDPGGTTYEQYF. CDR3 nucleotides: TGTGCCAGCAGCTTGGACCCGGGAGGCACCACCTACGAGCAGTACTTC.

This chain links TRBV11-2 with TRBJ2-4, with TRBD2 matching over 7 bases. J was trimmed by 4 bases and V by 4 bases; bases with no gene match: 7. This CDR3 contains 15 residues. Germline CDR1 reads SGHAT; CDR2 reads FQNNGV. CDR3 nucleotides: TGTGCCAGCAGCTCTGGCCTAGCGGTAAAAAACATTCAGTACTTC. This codes for CASSSGLAVKNIQYF.

This clone occurred a few times. This chain joins TRBV27 and TRBJ1-1; D not certain. The germline gives CDR1 MNHEY, CDR2 SMNVEV (reference sequence). There are 14 residues in the CDR3. V lost 6 bases and J lost 4, with 15 bases in between. The DNA for the CDR3 is TGTGCCAGCAGCCTGGCAGGTAGGAGCACTGAAGCTTTCTTT. It translates to CASSLAGRSTEAFF.

This sequence joins TRBV5-4 and TRBJ2-7, with 16 nucleotides matching TRBD2. The CDR3 runs 16 residues. V dropped 5 bases and J dropped 5; count of bases not matched to a gene: 7. Germline-derived CDR1 and CDR2 are SGHNT and YYREEE (reference sequence). CDR3 sequence: CASRRGTSGRAHEQYF. In nucleotides, the CDR3 is TGTGCCAGCAGACGAGGGACTAGCGGGAGGGCCCACGAGCAGTACTTC.

The V gene is TRBV11-3, the J gene TRBJ2-7; D is uncertain. CDR1 is SGHNT and CDR2 is YENEEA in the germline V gene. The CDR3 spans 15 residues. V lost 5 bases to trimming and J lost 2 bases, with 16 bases between them. The CDR3 nucleotides read TGTGCCAGCAGCCCGGCTAACGGGCGAACCTACGAGCAGTACTTC. Encoded protein: CASSPANGRTYEQYF.

The gene calls are TRBV5-4 and TRBJ2-7; 12 bases agree with TRBD2. The CDR3 length is 14 residues. From germline, CDR1 is SGHNT and CDR2 YYREEE (reference sequence). The V gene end was trimmed by 5 bases and the J gene end by 6 bases; junction bases not matched to a gene: 6. CDR3 residues: CASSKQGLAGEQYF. Here the CDR3 DNA reads TGTGCCAGCAGTAAACAGGGACTAGCGGGCGAGCAGTACTTC.

The chain combines TRBV6-6 with TRBJ2-7; D is unresolved. Deletions cut 3 bases from V and 2 bases from J, with 14 bases between. Germline-derived CDR1 and CDR2 are MNHNY and SVGAGI (reference sequence). The CDR3 covers 15 residues. In DNA, the CDR3 is TGTGCCAGCAGTTATTCGCCCGCCAACGCCTACGAGCAGTACTTC. It is translated as CASSYSPANAYEQYF.

This chain uses TRBV5-1 with TRBJ1-4; possibly TRBD1 for D (6 bases). The germline V gene encodes CDR1 SGHRS and CDR2 YFSETQ. CDR3 length: 15 residues. V was trimmed by 7 bases and J by 4 bases, leaving 17 bases between them. In DNA, the CDR3 is TGCGCCAGCTCCCGGGGCGGACAGAATAATGAAAAACTGTTTTTT. This gives the protein CASSRGGQNNEKLFF. Complete variable domain (other parts from reference TRBV5-1 and TRBJ1-4): KAGVTQTPRYLIKTRGQQVTLSCSPISGHRSVSWYQQTPGQGLQFLFEYFSETQRNKGNFPGRFSGRQFSNSRSEMNVSTLELGDSALYLCASSRGGQNNEKLFFGSGTQLSVL.

This chain connects TRBV7-8 to TRBJ2-7; the D gene is possibly TRBD2 (7 bases). CDR3 size: 15 residues. In germline, CDR1 is SGHVS, CDR2 FQNEAQ. V lost 4 bases to trimming and J lost 4 bases, with 17 bases between them. CDR3 sequence: CASSSRAGRGYEQYF. CDR3 DNA: TGTGCCAGCAGCTCACGAGCGGGGAGGGGGTACGAGCAGTACTTC.

The chain uses TRBV13 and TRBJ2-2, with 8 bases identical to TRBD1. J gave up 5 bases and V 4 bases, and 9 bases lay outside the gene matches. This CDR3 region has 16 residues. Germline V lookup: CDR1 PRHDT, CDR2 FYEKMQ (reference sequence). The CDR3 protein is CASSSDRQGPTGELFF. The CDR3 DNA reads as TGTGCCAGCAGCTCAGATAGACAGGGGCCGACCGGGGAGCTGTTTTTT.

In this sample, this clone turned up once. The chain carries TRBV18 and TRBJ1-4; D ambiguous. V was clipped by 3 bases and J by 8 bases, with 19 bases between them. Germline CDR1 is KGHSH and CDR2 is LQKENI. The CDR3 runs 16 residues. The CDR3, as DNA: TGTGCCAGCTCACCTTCCTCAAGCGGGGATGGAGAAAAACTGTTTTTT. It translates to CASSPSSSGDGEKLFF.

The chain uses TRBV11-2 and TRBJ2-7, with 8 bases that match TRBD1. The CDR3 length is 14 residues. V lost 4 bases to trimming and J lost 6 bases; unmatched junction nucleotides: 8. CDR1 and CDR2 (germline): SGHAT, FQNNGV. This CDR3 reads CASSSTGTGSEQYF. The DNA for the CDR3 is TGTGCCAGCAGCTCGACCGGGACAGGAAGCGAGCAGTACTTC.

The CDR3 region has the DNA TGTGCCAGCAGCTTGGCGGGTGGAAACACCATATATTTT. Its protein product is CASSLAGGNTIYF. J is TRBJ1-3 and V is TRBV5-6, with unresolved D. CDR1 SGHDT and CDR2 YYEEEE come from the germline V gene. The CDR3 has 13 residues. Trimming cost V 0 bases and J 3 bases, with 4 bases left between them.

This chain uses TRBV5-1 with TRBJ2-1; maybe TRBD1 (5 bases). Trimming took off 2 bases at V and 7 bases at J, with 13 bases between the two ends. The CDR3 sequence is 14 residues long. From germline, CDR1 is SGHRS and CDR2 YFSETQ. In DNA form, the CDR3 reads TGCGCCAGCAGCTTCTTAAGGGGTGAGAATGAGCAGTTCTTC. It translates to CASSFLRGENEQFF.

Points on this clone: The same CDR3 also results from other DNA sequences found in this sample. This sequence joins TRBV6-1 and TRBJ2-1; D is undetermined. V was pared by 0 bases and J by 4 bases, with 1 base between. The CDR3 extends over 12 amino acids. Germline V gene lookup returns CDR1 MNHNS and CDR2 SASEGT. The CDR3 DNA sequence: TGTGCCAGCAGTGAAGCGTACAATGAGCAGTTCTTC. Translation: CASSEAYNEQFF.

The V and J genes are TRBV10-1 and TRBJ2-3; 7 nucleotides line up with TRBD2. V lost 4 bases to trimming and J lost 6 bases; unmatched junction nucleotides: 4. Looked up from germline, CDR1 is WNHNN and CDR2 is SYGVQD (reference sequence). The CDR3 is 13 residues long. The CDR3 reads CASSAGGADTQYF. The DNA for the CDR3 is TGCGCCAGCAGTGCGGGGGGAGCCGATACGCAGTATTTT.

This clone was found a few times. Different DNA sequences within this sample yield the same CDR3. The DNA for the CDR3 is TGTGCCAGCAGCGTAGTCAGCGGGAACACTGAAGCTTTCTTT. Encoded protein: CASSVVSGNTEAFF. The V and J genes are TRBV9 and TRBJ1-1; no definite D call. CDR3 length: 14 amino acids. V was pared by 0 bases and J by 1 base, with 7 bases between. Looked up from germline, CDR1 is SGDLS and CDR2 is YYNGEE.

The genes are TRBV4-1 and TRBJ2-3; 12 nucleotides line up with TRBD2. The CDR3 length is 18 residues. Germline lookup yields CDR1 MGHRA and CDR2 YSYEKL. V lost 4 bases to trimming and J lost 0 bases; unmatched junction nucleotides: 8. The CDR3 sequence: CASSPSLLAGGSTDTQYF. The CDR3 coding sequence is TGCGCCAGCAGCCCCAGCCTCCTAGCGGGAGGGAGCACAGATACGCAGTATTTT.

With respect to this clone: Different DNA sequences within this sample yield the same CDR3. The chain links TRBV25-1 to TRBJ1-3, with unresolved D. V lost 5 bases, J lost 1 base, and 9 bases lay in between. Germline CDR1 reads MGHDK; CDR2 reads SYGVNS. CDR3 length: 14 amino acids. The CDR3 DNA reads as TGTGCCAGCAGTTTCGGGGTTTCTGGAAACACCATATATTTT. This translates into CASSFGVSGNTIYF.